This T cell receptor beta chain was retrieved from a study of cytomegalovirus exposure and HLA in healthy donors. General study points: Analysis was performed later, and it showed HLA-associated TCR beta chains to be more clonally expanded than equally common others. A later examination showed that TCR association rates differed by HLA locus, with DRB1 most and HLA-C fewest. A previous analysis found most TCR beta V segments productive roughly 90% or roughly 30% of the time.

Trimming took 6 bases from V and 1 from J; bases not matched to a gene: 5. This CDR3 is built from 14 residues. The germline CDR1 and CDR2 sequences are MNHEY and SVGAGI. The PCR had 60 Vbeta and 13 Jbeta primers. Measured with immunoSEQ multiplex PCR; TCRdb has only the in-frame clones, and not every one. The repertoire holds roughly 160,000 clones, around 85% seen once, with 1% in the top ten. This clone appeared a single time. Its antigen is not known. This TCR derives from a boy aged 2 to 9 in good health and CMV-seronegative. The specimen was PBMCs. The rearrangement uses TRBV6-5 and TRBJ2-7; TRBD1 aligns across 8 bases. The CDR3 coding sequence is TGTGCCAGCAGCCTCCGACAGGGGTCCTACGAGCAGTACGTC. It encodes CASSLRQGSYEQYV.